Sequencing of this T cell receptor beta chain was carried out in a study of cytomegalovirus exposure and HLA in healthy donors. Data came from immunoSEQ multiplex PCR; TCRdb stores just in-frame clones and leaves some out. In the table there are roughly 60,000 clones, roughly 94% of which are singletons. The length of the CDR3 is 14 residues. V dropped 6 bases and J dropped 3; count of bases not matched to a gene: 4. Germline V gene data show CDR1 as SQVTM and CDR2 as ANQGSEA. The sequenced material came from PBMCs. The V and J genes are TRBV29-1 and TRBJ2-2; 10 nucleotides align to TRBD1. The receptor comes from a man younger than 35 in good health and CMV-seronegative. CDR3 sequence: CSVRTGGDTGELFF. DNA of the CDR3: TGCAGCGTAAGGACAGGGGGAGACACCGGGGAGCTGTTTTTT.